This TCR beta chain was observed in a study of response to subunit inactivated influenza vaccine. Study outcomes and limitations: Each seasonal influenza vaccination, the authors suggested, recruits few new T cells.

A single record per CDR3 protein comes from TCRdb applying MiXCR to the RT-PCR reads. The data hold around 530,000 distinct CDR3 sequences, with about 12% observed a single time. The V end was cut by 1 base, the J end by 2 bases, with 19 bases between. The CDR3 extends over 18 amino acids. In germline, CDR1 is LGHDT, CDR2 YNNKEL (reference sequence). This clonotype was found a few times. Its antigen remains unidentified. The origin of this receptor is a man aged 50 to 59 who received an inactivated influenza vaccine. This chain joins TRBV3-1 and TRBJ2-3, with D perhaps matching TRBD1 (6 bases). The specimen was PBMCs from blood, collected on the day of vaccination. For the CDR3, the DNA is TGTGCCAGCAGCCAAGCCAAAACCTACAGGGCAAACACAGATACGCAGTATTTT. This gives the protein CASSQAKTYRANTDTQYF.